The rows below give T cell receptor beta chains drawn from one sample of a study of glioma-infiltrating T cells after dendritic cell vaccination. Generated by immunoSEQ multiplex PCR, the TCRdb table keeps only in-frame clones and is missing some. The table lists approximately 82,000 clones, around nine tenths of them singletons. The sample consisted of blood, taken before dendritic cell vaccination. Receptors originate from a human donor with glioblastoma. The CDR3 runs from the conserved cysteine through the conserved F or W. A D gene is named only where the DNA matches it firmly. Clone size is not always given. Where it is, it says once, few, many or a class for expanded clones.

j_call	d_call	clone_size	v_call	cdr3_nt	cdr3_aa
TRBJ1-2	.	.	TRBV30	TGTGCCTGGACTCCGGACACTGCTAACTATGGCTACACCTTC	CAWTPDTANYGYTF
TRBJ1-5	TRBD1	.	TRBV2	TGTGCCAGCGGGACAGTAAGCAATCAGCCCCAGCATTTT	CASGTVSNQPQHF
TRBJ1-6	.	.	TRBV30	TGTGCCTGGAGAGACAACAGGGATTCACCCCTCCACTTT	CAWRDNRDSPLHF
TRBJ2-7	.	.	TRBV29-1	TGCAGCCCCTGGGTCAGGGTACCCTCCTACGAGCAGTACTTC	CSPWVRVPSYEQYF
TRBJ2-5	TRBD2	.	TRBV14	TGTGCCAGCAGCAAAATTCAGAAAGCGGGGGGGCAAGAGACCCAGTACTTC	CASSKIQKAGGQETQYF
TRBJ2-5	.	.	TRBV4-1	TGCGCCAGCAGCCAAGGGGCTTTAAGCGGAGAGACCCAGTACTTC	CASSQGALSGETQYF
TRBJ2-1	TRBD2	.	TRBV5-4	TGTGCCAGCAGCCTCTCCGGGACTAGCGTAGGCAATGAGCAGTTCTTC	CASSLSGTSVGNEQFF
TRBJ1-3	.	.	TRBV5-4	TGTGCCAGCAGCTCAGGGGCAGCAATCTCTGGAAACACCATATATTTT	CASSSGAAISGNTIYF
TRBJ1-2	.	.	TRBV19	TGTGCCAGTAGTAGACGGGAGGAGGATGGCTACACCTTC	CASSRREEDGYTF
TRBJ1-5	TRBD1	.	TRBV5-4	TGTGCCAGCAGCCCCGGTCAGGGGGCCAGTCAGCCCCAGCATTTT	CASSPGQGASQPQHF
TRBJ2-7	.	.	TRBV6-5	TGTGCCAGCAGTTCTAGGACACCCTACGAGCAGTACTTC	CASSSRTPYEQYF
TRBJ1-2	TRBD1	.	TRBV18	TGTGCCAGCTCACCACCGGGACAGGGGGACTATGGCTACACCTTC	CASSPPGQGDYGYTF
TRBJ2-7	.	.	TRBV5-1	TGCGCCAGCAGCTTGGGAGACAGGCGGCAAGAGCAGTACTTC	CASSLGDRRQEQYF
TRBJ1-2	TRBD1	.	TRBV30	TGTGCCTGGACCCGGGACAGGGCCGACTATGGCTACACCTTC	CAWTRDRADYGYTF
TRBJ2-2	TRBD1	.	TRBV2	TGTGCCAGCAGACCCGACAGGGTGGACACCGGGGAGCTGTTTTTT	CASRPDRVDTGELFF
TRBJ1-6	TRBD1	once	TRBV7-8	TGTGCCAGCAGCTTAGGAAGCCCAGGGGGACCACCCCTCCACTTT	CASSLGSPGGPPLHF
TRBJ2-2	.	.	TRBV6-5	TGTGCCAGCAGTTTGACAGAAGACACCGGGGAGCTGTTTTTT	CASSLTEDTGELFF
TRBJ2-7	.	few	TRBV5-5	TGTGCCAGCAGCTTGGTCGGCTCCTACGAGCAGTACTTC	CASSLVGSYEQYF
TRBJ2-3	TRBD2	.	TRBV10-3	TGTGCCATCAGTGACGATACTAGCGGGAGCACAGATACGCAGTATTTT	CAISDDTSGSTDTQYF
TRBJ1-5	.	.	TRBV4-1	TGCGCCAGCAGCCAAGGGGGCACAGCGTATAGCAATCAGCCCCAGCATTTT	CASSQGGTAYSNQPQHF
TRBJ1-1	TRBD1	.	TRBV2	TGTGCCAGCAGTGAGTGGGGACAGGGGGTAGGAGCTTTCTTT	CASSEWGQGVGAFF
TRBJ1-1	TRBD1	.	TRBV7-3	TGTGCCAGCAGCATGGGACAGTCGAACACTGAAGCTTTCTTT	CASSMGQSNTEAFF
TRBJ1-4	TRBD1	.	TRBV7-8	TGTGCCAGCAGCTTAGAGGGGGCAGGGGAGCTATTGGTGACTAATGAAAAACTGTTTTTT	CASSLEGAGELLVTNEKLFF
TRBJ2-2	TRBD2	.	TRBV5-6	TGTGCCAGCAGCACCTGGACTAGGGAGAACACCGGGGAGCTGTTTTTT	CASSTWTRENTGELFF
TRBJ1-1	TRBD1	few	TRBV30	TGTGCCTGGACACAGGGGCCCGGGACTGAAGCTTTCTTT	CAWTQGPGTEAFF
TRBJ2-3	TRBD2	few	TRBV19	TGTGCCAGTAGTATCGGTCCGACCTACGGGGGGATAGATACGCAGTATTTT	CASSIGPTYGGIDTQYF
TRBJ2-1	.	.	TRBV30	TGTGCCTGGAGTAAGGTGACTTGGGAGCAGTTCTTC	CAWSKVTWEQFF
TRBJ2-1	TRBD1	.	TRBV15	TGTGCCACCAGCAGCTTAGCCCCGGGACAGGGGTTAGATGAGCAGTTCTTC	CATSSLAPGQGLDEQFF
TRBJ1-2	TRBD1	.	TRBV4-1	TGCGCCAGCAGCCCGGGACAGGGAAGCTATGGCTACACCTTC	CASSPGQGSYGYTF
TRBJ2-6	TRBD2	.	TRBV5-8	TGTGCCAGCAGCCTGGGACTAGCGGGAGGGCCCACTGGGGCCAACGTCCTGACTTTC	CASSLGLAGGPTGANVLTF
TRBJ2-2	TRBD1	.	TRBV5-1	TGCGCCAGCAGCTTATCAACAGGGGGGTCCCCCGGGGAGCTGTTTTTT	CASSLSTGGSPGELFF
TRBJ1-5	TRBD1	.	TRBV5-5	TGTGCCAGCAGCATAGGACAGGGAAAGTTTCAGCCCCAGCATTTT	CASSIGQGKFQPQHF
TRBJ2-7	.	.	TRBV19	TGTGCCAGTAGTAAAGGACAATCCTACGAGCAGTACTTC	CASSKGQSYEQYF
TRBJ1-4	TRBD1	.	TRBV9	TGTGCCAGCAGCGTAGGTCCGGGACAGGGTGGTGAAAAACTGTTTTTT	CASSVGPGQGGEKLFF
TRBJ2-1	.	.	TRBV18	TGTGCCAGCTCATCCCAGGGGAATGAGCAGTTCTTC	CASSSQGNEQFF
TRBJ1-6	.	.	TRBV5-5	TGTGCCAGCAGCTTGGGCGGGGGAAATTCACCCCTCCACTTT	CASSLGGGNSPLHF
TRBJ2-3	.	few	TRBV2	TGTGCCAGCAGACCGTTTGGGGTCGGGGTAGATACGCAGTATTTT	CASRPFGVGVDTQYF
TRBJ2-2	.	.	TRBV7-6	TGTGCCAGCAGCTTAACAGCGGTACCTTCCCCCGGGGAGCTGTTTTTT	CASSLTAVPSPGELFF
TRBJ2-2	.	.	TRBV6-1	TGTGCCAGCAGCGCCAGGGAAGGGGAGCTGTTTTTT	CASSAREGELFF
TRBJ2-7	.	.	TRBV29-1	TGCAGCGTTGGGGGGCCCTCCTACGAGCAGTACTTC	CSVGGPSYEQYF
TRBJ2-7	TRBD2	.	TRBV4-1	TGCGCCAGCAGCCAAGAACCTAGCGGGAGTTACGAGCAGTACTTC	CASSQEPSGSYEQYF
TRBJ1-5	TRBD1	.	TRBV6-1	TGTGCCAGCAGAGCGGGACAGGGCGCCCGGCCCCAGCATTTT	CASRAGQGARPQHF
TRBJ2-3	.	few	TRBV15	TGTGCCACCAGCAGGCAGACTTTCGGCACAGATACGCAGTATTTT	CATSRQTFGTDTQYF
TRBJ2-3	.	.	TRBV5-1	TGCGCCAGCAGCTTGGAGTGGCAGGGTGCAGATACGCAGTATTTT	CASSLEWQGADTQYF
TRBJ2-2	.	.	TRBV19	TGTGCCAGTAGTATCCGGGGTCGGAAGCTGTTTTTT	CASSIRGRKLFF